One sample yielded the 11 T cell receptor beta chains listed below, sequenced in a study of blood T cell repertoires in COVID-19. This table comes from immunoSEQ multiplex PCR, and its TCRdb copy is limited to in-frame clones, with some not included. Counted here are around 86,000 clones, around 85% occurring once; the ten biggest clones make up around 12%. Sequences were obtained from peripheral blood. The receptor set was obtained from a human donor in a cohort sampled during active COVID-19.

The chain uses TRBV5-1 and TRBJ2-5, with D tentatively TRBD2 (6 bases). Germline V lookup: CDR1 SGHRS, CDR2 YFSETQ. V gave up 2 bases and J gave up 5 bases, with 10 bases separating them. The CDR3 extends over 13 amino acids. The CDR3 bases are TGCGCCAGCAGCTTAGTGGGGAGGGAGACCCAGTACTTC. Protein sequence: CASSLVGRETQYF.

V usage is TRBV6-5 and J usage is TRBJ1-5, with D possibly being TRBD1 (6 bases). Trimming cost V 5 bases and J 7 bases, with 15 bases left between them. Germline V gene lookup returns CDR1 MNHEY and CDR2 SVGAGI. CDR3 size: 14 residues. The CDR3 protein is CASSLTDRGQPQHF. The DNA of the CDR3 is TGTGCCAGCAGTCTCACGGACAGAGGGCAGCCCCAGCATTTT.

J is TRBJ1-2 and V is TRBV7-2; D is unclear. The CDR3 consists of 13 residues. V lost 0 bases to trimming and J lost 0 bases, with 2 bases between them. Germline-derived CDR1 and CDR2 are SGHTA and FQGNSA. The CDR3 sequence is CASSLAANYGYTF. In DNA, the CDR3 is TGTGCCAGCAGCTTAGCCGCTAACTATGGCTACACCTTC. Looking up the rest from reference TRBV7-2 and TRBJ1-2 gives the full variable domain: GAGVSQSPSNKVTEKGKDVELRCDPISGHTALYWYRQSLGQGLEFLIYFQGNSAPDKSGLPSDRFSAERTGGSVSTLTIQRTQQEDSAVYLCASSLAANYGYTFGSGTRLTVV.

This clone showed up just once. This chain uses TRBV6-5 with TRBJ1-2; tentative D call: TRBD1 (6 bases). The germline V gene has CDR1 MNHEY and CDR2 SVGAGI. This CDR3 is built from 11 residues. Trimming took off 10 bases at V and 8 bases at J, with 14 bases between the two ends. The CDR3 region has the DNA TGTGCCAACTTCAGGGGAGAGGGCTACACCTTC. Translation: CANFRGEGYTF.

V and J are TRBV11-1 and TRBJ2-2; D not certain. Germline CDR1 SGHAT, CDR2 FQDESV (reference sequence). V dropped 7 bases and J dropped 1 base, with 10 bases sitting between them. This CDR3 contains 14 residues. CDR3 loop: CASKASRNTGELFF. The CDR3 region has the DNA TGTGCCAGCAAGGCTAGTCGGAACACCGGGGAGCTGTTTTTT.

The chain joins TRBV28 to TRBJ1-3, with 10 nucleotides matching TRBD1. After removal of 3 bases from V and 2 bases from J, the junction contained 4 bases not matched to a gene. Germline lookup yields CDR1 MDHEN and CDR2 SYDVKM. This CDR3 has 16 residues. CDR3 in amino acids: CASSFGGTGAGNTIYF. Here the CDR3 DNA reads TGTGCCAGCAGTTTCGGGGGGACAGGGGCTGGAAACACCATATATTTT.

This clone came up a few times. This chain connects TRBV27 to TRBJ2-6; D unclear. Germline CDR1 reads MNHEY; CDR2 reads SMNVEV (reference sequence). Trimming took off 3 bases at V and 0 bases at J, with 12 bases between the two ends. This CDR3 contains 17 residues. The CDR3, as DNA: TGTGCCAGCAGTTTGAGACTGACGTCCTCTGGGGCCAACGTCCTGACTTTC. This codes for CASSLRLTSSGANVLTF. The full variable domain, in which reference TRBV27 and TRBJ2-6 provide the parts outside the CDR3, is EAQVTQNPRYLITVTGKKLTVTCSQNMNHEYMSWYRQDPGLGLRQIYYSMNVEVTDKGDVPEGYKVSRKEKRNFPLILESPSPNQTSLYFCASSLRLTSSGANVLTFGAGSRLTVL.

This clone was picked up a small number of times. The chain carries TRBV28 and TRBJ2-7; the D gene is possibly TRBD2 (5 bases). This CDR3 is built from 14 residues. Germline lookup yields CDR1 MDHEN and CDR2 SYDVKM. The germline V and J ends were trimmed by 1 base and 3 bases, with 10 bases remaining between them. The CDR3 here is CASSLLTGNYEQYF. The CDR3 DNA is TGTGCCAGCAGTTTATTAACGGGGAACTACGAGCAGTACTTC.

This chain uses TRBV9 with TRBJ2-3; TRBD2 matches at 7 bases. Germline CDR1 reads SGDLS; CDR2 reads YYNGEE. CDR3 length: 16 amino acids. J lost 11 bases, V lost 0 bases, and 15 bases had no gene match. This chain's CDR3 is CASSVGEGGTTLKQYF. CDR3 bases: TGTGCCAGCAGCGTAGGGGAGGGCGGTACTACACTTAAGCAGTATTTT.

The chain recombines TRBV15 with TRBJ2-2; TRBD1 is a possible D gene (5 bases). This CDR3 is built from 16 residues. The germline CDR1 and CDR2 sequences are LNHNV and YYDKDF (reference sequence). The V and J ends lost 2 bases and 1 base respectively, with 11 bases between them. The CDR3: CATSRQGSRNTGELFF. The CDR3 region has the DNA TGTGCCACCAGCAGACAGGGAAGTAGGAACACCGGGGAGCTGTTTTTT. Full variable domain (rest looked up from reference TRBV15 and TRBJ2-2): DAMVIQNPRYQVTQFGKPVTLSCSQTLNHNVMYWYQQKSSQAPKLLFHYYDKDFNNEADTPDNFQSRRPNTSFCFLDIRSPGLGDTAMYLCATSRQGSRNTGELFFGEGSRLTVL.

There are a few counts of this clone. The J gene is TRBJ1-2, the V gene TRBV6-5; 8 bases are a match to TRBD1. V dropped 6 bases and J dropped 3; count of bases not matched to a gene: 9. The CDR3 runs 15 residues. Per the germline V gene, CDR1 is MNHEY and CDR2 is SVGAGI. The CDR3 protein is CASRPFTDRDYGYTF. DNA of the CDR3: TGTGCCAGCAGGCCATTCACGGACAGGGACTATGGCTACACCTTC.